This TCR beta chain came from a study of cytomegalovirus exposure and HLA in healthy donors. This clone was counted only a few times. What it binds is not known. Findings and caveats of the study: In a later analysis, a genetic analysis reported fewer productive-TCR N-insertions in an Asian-associated ancestry cluster than the cohort average.

The CDR3 loop spans 14 amino acids. Nominal health characterized the donors when sampled, though unrecorded immune exposures were likely. The primer mix had 60 Vbeta and 13 Jbeta primers. Method: immunoSEQ multiplex PCR; TCRdb's copy keeps in-frame clones and lacks some. The data hold under 110,000 clones, with roughly 73% observed a single time. The TCR was taken from a man between 35 and 55 years old in good health and CMV-seronegative. V and J are TRBV21-1 and TRBJ2-7; TRBD1, the D gene given by the table, was not confirmed from the DNA. TRBV21-1 is recorded as a pseudogene. Input material: PBMCs. The CDR3 nucleotides are TGTGCCAGCAGAAAGGGGACAGGGAGCCTCGAGCAGTACTTC. This sequence encodes CASRKGTGSLEQYF.